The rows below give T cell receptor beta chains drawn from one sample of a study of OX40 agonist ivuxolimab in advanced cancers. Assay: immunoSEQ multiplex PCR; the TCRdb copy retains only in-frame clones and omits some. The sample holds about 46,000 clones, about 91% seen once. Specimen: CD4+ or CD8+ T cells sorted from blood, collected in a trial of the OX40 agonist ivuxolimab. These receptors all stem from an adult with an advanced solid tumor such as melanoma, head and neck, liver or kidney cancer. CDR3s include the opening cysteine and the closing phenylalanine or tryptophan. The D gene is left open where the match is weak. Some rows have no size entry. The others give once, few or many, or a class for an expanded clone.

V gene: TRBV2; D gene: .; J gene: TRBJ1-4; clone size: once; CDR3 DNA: TGTGCCAGCAGTGAAGCGAAGGCAGGGTTGTTGAGGAAAAAACTGTTTTTT; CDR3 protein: CASSEAKAGLLRKKLFF
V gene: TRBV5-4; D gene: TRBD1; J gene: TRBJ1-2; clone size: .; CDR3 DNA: TGTGCCAGCAGCTCGGACAGGATGACTAACTATGGCTACACCTTC; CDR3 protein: CASSSDRMTNYGYTF
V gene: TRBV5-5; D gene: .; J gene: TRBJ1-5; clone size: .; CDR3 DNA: TGTGCCAGCAGCCTGACTGCAGCGGGTCAGCCCCAGCATTTT; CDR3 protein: CASSLTAAGQPQHF
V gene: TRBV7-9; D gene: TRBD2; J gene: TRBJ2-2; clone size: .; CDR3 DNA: TGTGCCAGCAGCTCAACCCGACTAGCGGGGGGGCTTAATTCCGGGGAGCTGTTTTTT; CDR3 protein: CASSSTRLAGGLNSGELFF
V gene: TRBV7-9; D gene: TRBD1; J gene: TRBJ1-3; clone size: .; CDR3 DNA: TGTGCCAGCAGCATACCAGGGGGCTTCTCTGGAAACACCATATATTTT; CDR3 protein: CASSIPGGFSGNTIYF
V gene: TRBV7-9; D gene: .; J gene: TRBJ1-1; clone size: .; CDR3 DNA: TGTGCCAGCAGCTTTCCCTTAGTTACTCCTGGGGGTCAGGACGCTTTCTTT; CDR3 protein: CASSFPLVTPGGQDAFF
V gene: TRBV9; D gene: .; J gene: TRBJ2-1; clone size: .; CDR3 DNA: TGTGCCAGCAGCGTAGTAGCAGGGGTGAATGAGCAGTTCTTC; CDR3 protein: CASSVVAGVNEQFF
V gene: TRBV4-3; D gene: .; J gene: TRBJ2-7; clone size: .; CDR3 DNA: TGCGCCAGCAGCCAAGAAGGCCGGGGCTCCTACGAGCAGTACTTC; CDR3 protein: CASSQEGRGSYEQYF
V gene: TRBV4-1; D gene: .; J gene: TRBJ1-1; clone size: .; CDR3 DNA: TGCGCCAGCAGCCTCCAGGGACCCACTGAAGCTTTCTTT; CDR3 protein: CASSLQGPTEAFF
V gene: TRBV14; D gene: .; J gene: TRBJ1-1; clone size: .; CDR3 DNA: TGTGCCAGCAGACGTCTAGAGGGCACTGAAGCTTTCTTT; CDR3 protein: CASRRLEGTEAFF
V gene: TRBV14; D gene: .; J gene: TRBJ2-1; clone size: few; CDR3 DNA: TGTGCCAGCAGCCAACTCACTATTAGGGCAGATGAGCAGTTCTTC; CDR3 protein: CASSQLTIRADEQFF
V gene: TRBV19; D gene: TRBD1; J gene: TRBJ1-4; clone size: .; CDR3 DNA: TGTGCCAGTAGTATAGATTTGGCAGGGGGACGTGAAAAACTGTTTTTT; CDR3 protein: CASSIDLAGGREKLFF
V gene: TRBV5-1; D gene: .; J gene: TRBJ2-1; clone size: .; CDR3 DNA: TGCGCCAGCAGCTTTACGCGGGGTAACAATGAGCAGTTCTTC; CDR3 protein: CASSFTRGNNEQFF
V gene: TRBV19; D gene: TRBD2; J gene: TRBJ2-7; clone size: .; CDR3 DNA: TGTGCCAGTAGTATCTCGGGAGGGCCCTACGAGCAGTACTTC; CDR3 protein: CASSISGGPYEQYF
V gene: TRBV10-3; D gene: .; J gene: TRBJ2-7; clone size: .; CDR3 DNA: TGTGCCATCAGTGAGTCCCCATCCTACGAGCAGTACTTC; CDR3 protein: CAISESPSYEQYF
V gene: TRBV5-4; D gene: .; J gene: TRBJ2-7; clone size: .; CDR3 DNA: TGTGCCAGCAGCAGAGAGGGCTTGGGCTACGAGCAGTACTTC; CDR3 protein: CASSREGLGYEQYF
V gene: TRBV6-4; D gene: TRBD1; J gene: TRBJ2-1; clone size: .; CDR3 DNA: TGTGCCAGCAGTGACTCGACAGGGGGCTACAATGAGCAGTTCTTC; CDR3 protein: CASSDSTGGYNEQFF
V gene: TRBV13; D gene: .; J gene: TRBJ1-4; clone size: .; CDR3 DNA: TGTGCCAGCAGTATCCACGGGGGGCAATCTAATGAAAAACTGTTTTTT; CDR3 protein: CASSIHGGQSNEKLFF
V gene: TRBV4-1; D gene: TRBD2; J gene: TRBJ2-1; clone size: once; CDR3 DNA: TGCGCCAGCAGCCAAGTTAGGACTAGGTACAATGAGCAGTTCTTC; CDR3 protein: CASSQVRTRYNEQFF
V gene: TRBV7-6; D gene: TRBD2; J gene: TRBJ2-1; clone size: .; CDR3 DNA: TGTGCCAGCAGCTTAGTCCACTGGACTAGCGGGAGTAGTACCTACAATGAGCAGTTCTTC; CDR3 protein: CASSLVHWTSGSSTYNEQFF
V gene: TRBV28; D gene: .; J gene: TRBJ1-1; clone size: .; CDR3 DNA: TGTGCCAGCAGTTTATATTCTGGGGTAACTGAAGCTTTCTTT; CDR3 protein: CASSLYSGVTEAFF
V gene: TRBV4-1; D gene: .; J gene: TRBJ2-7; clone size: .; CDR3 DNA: TGCGCCAGCAGCCAAGGGCCTGCTTACGAGCAGTACTTC; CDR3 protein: CASSQGPAYEQYF
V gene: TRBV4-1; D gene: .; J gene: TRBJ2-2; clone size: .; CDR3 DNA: TGCGCCAGCAGCCAAGCCGAACTTGACACCGGGGAGCTGTTTTTT; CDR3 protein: CASSQAELDTGELFF
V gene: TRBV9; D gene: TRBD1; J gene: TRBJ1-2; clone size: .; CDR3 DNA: TGTGCCAGCAGCGTGGGGGACGCAGGGGGCGCCGATGGCTACACCTTC; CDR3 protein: CASSVGDAGGADGYTF
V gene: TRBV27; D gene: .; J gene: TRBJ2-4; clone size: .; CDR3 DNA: TGTGCCAGCAGTTTCGAGACAGGAACATCCAAAAACATTCAGTACTTC; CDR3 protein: CASSFETGTSKNIQYF
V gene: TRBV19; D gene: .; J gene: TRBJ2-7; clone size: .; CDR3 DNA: TGTGCCAGTAGAACAAGCGAAAGAAGGAACGAGCAGTACTTC; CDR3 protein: CASRTSERRNEQYF
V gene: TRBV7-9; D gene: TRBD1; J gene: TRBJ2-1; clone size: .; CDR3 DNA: TGTGCCAGCAGCTTGGACAGGGGGATGCACAATGAGCAGTTCTTC; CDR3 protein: CASSLDRGMHNEQFF
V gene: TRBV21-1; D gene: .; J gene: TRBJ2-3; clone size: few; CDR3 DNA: TGTGCCACCAGCAGTGTCGACCAGTGCACAGATACGCAGTATTTT; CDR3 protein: CATSSVDQCTDTQYF